This T cell receptor (beta chain) stems from a study of CD8 T cells in Susac syndrome. TCR beta was sequenced from blood CD8+ and CD4+ T cells. Matched for age and sex, the controls were healthy donors. Reverse transcription used roughly 0.45 to 1 ug RNA and random hexamers. TCRdb used MiXCR to reprocess the immunoSEQ multiplex PCR reads, holding one entry per CDR3 protein. Of 180,000 or so distinct CDR3 sequences listed, approximately 95% are singletons. The clonotype was recovered from a human donor in good health. The material sequenced was CD4+ T cells from PBMCs.

The CDR3 DNA is TGCAGTGCTAGAGATCCCGATAGTGGAGCGGGGCGCACAGATACGCAGTATTTT. It is translated as CSARDPDSGAGRTDTQYF. The chain is built from TRBV20-1 and TRBJ2-3, with TRBD2 matching over 7 bases. The J segment lost 1 base and the V segment lost 0 bases, leaving 13 bases of the junction unmatched. Looked up from germline, CDR1 is DFQATT and CDR2 is SNEGSKA (reference sequence). The CDR3 sequence is 18 residues long.